These 32 T cell receptor beta chains originate from one sample sequenced in a study of shared clonotypes between healthy human individuals. The protocol was immunoSEQ multiplex PCR, while the TCRdb copy is restricted to in-frame clones and leaves out a portion. The top ten clones hold about 0.13% of a sample with millions of clones, around 90% of them seen once. The sequencing sample was made of naive CD4+ T cells sorted from blood. Subset in this sample: CD45RA+ positively selected. The receptors were sampled from a man aged 18 to 30 in good health.

The chain couples TRBV13 to TRBJ2-5; D might be TRBD2 (5 bases). The germline V and J ends were trimmed by 4 bases and 5 bases, with 14 bases remaining between them. The CDR3 totals 14 residues. Germline-derived CDR1 and CDR2 are PRHDT and FYEKMQ (reference sequence). CDR3 protein: CASSSRGSVETQYF. The DNA of the CDR3 is TGTGCCAGCAGCTCCCGGGGAAGCGTGGAGACCCAGTACTTC.

The chain employs TRBV5-4 and TRBJ2-3; the match to TRBD2 covers 10 bases. Germline CDR1 is SGHNT and CDR2 is YYREEE (reference sequence). V shed 0 bases and J 4 bases; nucleotides not matched to a gene: 5. The CDR3 spans 16 residues. This chain's CDR3 is CASSLDLAGAPDTQYF. For the CDR3, the DNA is TGTGCCAGCAGCTTGGATCTAGCGGGAGCCCCAGATACGCAGTATTTT.

The genes are TRBV7-2 and TRBJ1-2, with 8 bases identical to TRBD1. CDR1 and CDR2 from the germline V gene are SGHTA and FQGNSA. Trimming at V came to 2 bases and at J to 6 bases, leaving 17 bases not matched to a gene. The CDR3 is 18 residues long. The CDR3 coding sequence is TGTGCCAGCAGCTTATCCTCGGTGGGGGGACAGGTAACGGATGGCTACACCTTC. As protein: CASSLSSVGGQVTDGYTF.

The V call is TRBV5-1, the J call TRBJ2-7; TRBD2 might be the D (5 bases). The CDR3 is made up of 14 amino acids. V was clipped by 1 base and J by 2 bases, with 10 bases between them. In germline, CDR1 is SGHRS, CDR2 YFSETQ. Here the CDR3 reads CASSLMTGTYEQYF. The CDR3 nucleotides are TGCGCCAGCAGCTTGATGACGGGAACCTACGAGCAGTACTTC.

The rearrangement uses TRBV29-1 and TRBJ2-7, with D possibly matching TRBD2 (7 bases). The CDR3 totals 12 residues. V was clipped by 4 bases and J by 7 bases, with 14 bases between them. CDR1 and CDR2 (germline): SQVTM, ANQGSEA. CDR3 residues: CSVVRGASEQYF. As DNA, the CDR3 is TGCAGCGTTGTTCGGGGGGCCTCGGAGCAGTACTTC.

About this clone itself: The germline gene is not matched at one end of the junction; a read error may be the cause. The chain employs TRBV7-7 and TRBJ2-2; no clear D. The length of the CDR3 is 13 residues. From germline, CDR1 is SSHAT and CDR2 FNYEAQ (reference sequence). As DNA, the CDR3 is TGTGCTAGCAGTCAGGATAACACCGGGGAGCTGTTTTTT. Translating gives CASSQDNTGELFF.

The gene calls are TRBV14 and TRBJ1-3, with D unresolved. Trimming removed 3 bases from V and 5 bases from J, with 2 bases in between. The CDR3 consists of 11 residues. Per the germline V gene, CDR1 is SGHDN and CDR2 is FVKESK. The CDR3, as DNA: TGTGCCAGCAGCCACCGAAACACCATATATTTT. As protein: CASSHRNTIYF.

This clone was recorded once. This chain uses TRBV7-8 with TRBJ2-1; D is perhaps TRBD1 (6 bases). The CDR3 has 14 amino acids. Germline V gene data show CDR1 as SGHVS and CDR2 as FQNEAQ. The germline V and J ends were trimmed by 1 base and 5 bases, with 9 bases remaining between them. CDR3 coding DNA: TGTGCCAGCAGCTTAGGGACAGCGAACAATGAGCAGTTCTTC. This codes for CASSLGTANNEQFF.

The chain employs TRBV6-6 and TRBJ2-7, with 7 bases matching TRBD1. The V segment lost 5 bases and the J segment 0 bases; nucleotides outside the gene matches: 4. CDR1 and CDR2 from the germline V gene are MNHNY and SVGAGI (reference sequence). The CDR3 extends over 14 amino acids. The CDR3 bases are TGTGCCAGCAGTAATTCAGGGGGCTCCTACGAGCAGTACTTC. This gives the protein CASSNSGGSYEQYF.

The chain couples TRBV7-6 to TRBJ2-7; 7 bases agree with TRBD1. CDR3 length: 14 residues. With V trimmed by 1 base and J by 2 bases, 2 bases remained unmatched. CDR1 is SGHVS, CDR2 FNYEAQ, per germline. The CDR3 DNA reads as TGTGCCAGCAGCTTAGGCACAGGGGCCTACGAGCAGTACTTC. Its protein is CASSLGTGAYEQYF.

The V gene is TRBV2, the J gene TRBJ2-3; a weak D match, TRBD2 (7 bases). V dropped 7 bases and J dropped 0 bases, with 17 bases sitting between them. This CDR3 contains 16 residues. Germline CDR1 reads SNHLY; CDR2 reads FYNNEI. The CDR3 region has the DNA TGTGCCAGCAACCCGGGGAGGGGGACGAGCACAGATACGCAGTATTTT. This codes for CASNPGRGTSTDTQYF.

The chain joins TRBV14 to TRBJ2-5, with D maybe TRBD2 (5 bases). The germline V gene encodes CDR1 SGHDN and CDR2 FVKESK. The CDR3 has 15 residues. V lost 2 bases and J 5 bases, leaving 15 bases between the germline ends. CDR3 loop: CASSQNGVARETQYF. The CDR3 DNA is TGTGCCAGCAGCCAAAACGGTGTAGCGCGGGAGACCCAGTACTTC. Variable domain in full (rest from reference TRBV14 and TRBJ2-5): EAGVTQFPSHSVIEKGQTVTLRCDPISGHDNLYWYRRVMGKEIKFLLHFVKESKQDESGMPNNRFLAERTGGTYSTLKVQPAELEDSGVYFCASSQNGVARETQYFGPGTRLLVL.

The chain is built from TRBV9 and TRBJ2-2; possible D gene TRBD1, 5 bases. CDR3 length equals 15 residues. CDR1 and CDR2 from the germline V gene are SGDLS and YYNGEE. V lost 3 bases and J 3 bases, leaving 12 bases between the germline ends. CDR3 nucleotide sequence: TGTGCCAGCAGCGCCGCAGGGTTTGACACCGGGGAGCTGTTTTTT. Amino acid sequence: CASSAAGFDTGELFF.

This sequence joins TRBV19 and TRBJ1-2; 7 bases are a match to TRBD1. Trimming at V came to 3 bases and at J to 8 bases, leaving 12 bases not matched to a gene. The CDR3 has 15 residues. Germline V gives CDR1 LNHDA, CDR2 SQIVND (reference sequence). The CDR3 loop reads CASSILRQGFQGYTF. For the CDR3, the DNA is TGTGCCAGTAGTATTCTGCGACAGGGATTCCAGGGCTACACCTTC.

The chain recombines TRBV6-1 with TRBJ1-3; TRBD1 might be the D (6 bases). This CDR3 has 11 residues. Trimming removed 10 bases from V and 10 bases from J, with 14 bases in between. Germline V gene data show CDR1 as MNHNS and CDR2 as SASEGT. The CDR3 DNA reads TGTGCCACCCAAAGGGGGGGGACCATATATTTT. Its translation is CATQRGGTIYF.

This sequence joins TRBV5-6 and TRBJ2-5; D ambiguous. The germline CDR1 and CDR2 sequences are SGHDT and YYEEEE. The CDR3 consists of 11 residues. V dropped 0 bases and J dropped 9 bases, with 6 bases sitting between them. CDR3 protein: CASSLGGPQYF. The DNA for the CDR3 is TGTGCCAGCAGCTTGGGGGGTCCCCAGTACTTC.

Regarding this clone: The sample has other DNA sequences that encode this CDR3 too. V and J are TRBV5-1 and TRBJ2-1; TRBD2 matches 12 bases. The CDR3 contains 15 residues. The junction had 4 bases not matched to a gene; V was cut back by 5 bases and J by 4 bases. The V gene's germline CDR1 is SGHRS and CDR2 YFSETQ. The CDR3 protein is CASRTGTSGYNEQFF. Written as DNA, the CDR3 is TGCGCCAGCAGGACCGGGACTAGCGGGTACAATGAGCAGTTCTTC.

Notes on this clone: The same CDR3 is also encoded by other DNA sequences in this sample. The rearrangement joins TRBV28 to TRBJ1-4, with 9 bases fitting TRBD1. This CDR3 has 15 amino acids. CDR1 MDHEN and CDR2 SYDVKM come from the germline V gene. V shed 5 bases and J 3 bases; nucleotides not matched to a gene: 4. CDR3 protein: CASSARQGANEKLFF. Here the CDR3 DNA reads TGTGCCAGCAGTGCCCGACAGGGGGCTAATGAAAAACTGTTTTTT.

This sequence joins TRBV6-6 and TRBJ1-1; no clear D gene. The ends were cut back, 5 bases at V and 0 bases at J, with 16 bases in the middle. CDR1 and CDR2 (germline): MNHNY, SVGAGI (reference sequence). CDR3 length equals 16 residues. The CDR3 region has the DNA TGTGCCAGCAGTCATCGATCGCCGGGGTTGAACACTGAAGCTTTCTTT. Translation: CASSHRSPGLNTEAFF.

As concerns this clone: In the same sample, other DNA sequences code for this CDR3. This chain joins TRBV6-5 and TRBJ1-1, with D uncertain. The germline gives CDR1 MNHEY, CDR2 SVGAGI. The CDR3 is 13 amino acids. V was pared by 5 bases and J by 1 base, with 8 bases between. CDR3 loop: CASSALENTEAFF. The CDR3 bases are TGTGCCAGCAGTGCCCTGGAGAACACTGAAGCTTTCTTT.

The V call is TRBV2, the J call TRBJ1-5, with 10 bases fitting TRBD1. This CDR3 contains 16 residues. CDR1 and CDR2 (germline): SNHLY, FYNNEI. Trimming took 4 bases from V and 6 from J; bases not matched to a gene: 9. DNA of the CDR3: TGTGCCAGCAGTGGACAGGGGGCGCGTGTCGGTCAGCCCCAGCATTTT. Translated: CASSGQGARVGQPQHF. The variable domain in full, completed from reference TRBV2 and TRBJ1-5, reads EPEVTQTPSHQVTQMGQEVILRCVPISNHLYFYWYRQILGQKVEFLVSFYNNEISEKSEIFDDQFSVERPDGSNFTLKIRSTKLEDSAMYFCASSGQGARVGQPQHFGDGTRLSIL.

The chain recombines TRBV4-3 with TRBJ1-1; D might be TRBD1 (6 bases). Germline V gives CDR1 LGHNA, CDR2 YSLEER. This CDR3 has 16 amino acids. V was cut by 2 bases and J by 1 base, with 14 bases left in between. The CDR3 DNA reads as TGCGCCAGCAGCCAACAACCGGGGACAACGAACACTGAAGCTTTCTTT. Its protein is CASSQQPGTTNTEAFF.

The chain is built from TRBV5-4 and TRBJ2-6; no firm D call. Trimming removed 0 bases at V and 0 bases at J, with 10 bases between. This CDR3 has 17 residues. Germline V gene data show CDR1 as SGHNT and CDR2 as YYREEE (reference sequence). DNA of the CDR3: TGTGCCAGCAGCTTGGCCCGGCCGCACTCTGGGGCCAACGTCCTGACTTTC. Amino acids: CASSLARPHSGANVLTF.

V usage is TRBV11-3 and J usage is TRBJ2-7, with D perhaps matching TRBD2 (6 bases). Germline V gene lookup returns CDR1 SGHNT and CDR2 YENEEA. Trimming cost V 1 base and J 6 bases, with 10 bases left between them. The CDR3 runs 13 residues. CDR3 DNA: TGTGCCAGCAGCTTAGGCGGGGTTAGCGAGCAGTACTTC. Encoded protein: CASSLGGVSEQYF.

The CDR3 reads CASSRERDLDYTF. The DNA for the CDR3 is TGTGCCAGCAGTAGGGAACGGGATCTCGACTACACCTTC. The V call is TRBV2, the J call TRBJ1-2; D is ambiguous. Germline V lookup: CDR1 SNHLY, CDR2 FYNNEI. Deletions cut 5 bases from V and 10 bases from J, with 17 bases between. This CDR3 comprises 13 residues.

The chain carries TRBV5-4 and TRBJ2-3, with 7 bases fitting TRBD2. The length of the CDR3 is 15 residues. Germline loops: CDR1 SGHNT, CDR2 YYREEE (reference sequence). Trimming at V came to 3 bases and at J to 2 bases, leaving 6 bases not matched to a gene. This CDR3 reads CASSSPGTNTDTQYF. The CDR3 coding sequence is TGTGCCAGCAGCTCCCCCGGGACTAACACAGATACGCAGTATTTT.

This rearrangement joins TRBV2 to TRBJ2-1; 8 bases align to TRBD2. CDR1 is SNHLY and CDR2 is FYNNEI in the germline V gene. The CDR3 consists of 12 residues. The V segment lost 7 bases and the J segment 8 bases; nucleotides outside the gene matches: 4. The CDR3 loop reads CASMSGSYEQFF. CDR3 bases: TGTGCCAGCATGAGCGGGAGTTATGAGCAGTTCTTC.

The chain couples TRBV5-4 to TRBJ2-3, with D possibly being TRBD1 (5 bases). Germline V gene sequence: CDR1 SGHNT, CDR2 YYREEE (reference sequence). V was trimmed by 1 base and J by 4 bases, leaving 10 bases between them. The CDR3 extends over 14 amino acids. The CDR3 is CASSLQGVADTQYF. The CDR3 DNA sequence: TGTGCCAGCAGCTTGCAGGGCGTCGCAGATACGCAGTATTTT.

The chain combines TRBV2 with TRBJ2-2; D is undetermined. The germline CDR1 and CDR2 sequences are SNHLY and FYNNEI. V dropped 7 bases and J dropped 3 bases, with 9 bases sitting between them. CDR3 length equals 13 residues. The CDR3 sequence is CASNDGHTGELFF. The CDR3 coding sequence is TGTGCCAGCAATGACGGCCACACCGGGGAGCTGTTTTTT.

With respect to this clone: The sample has other DNA sequences that encode this CDR3 too. The chain combines TRBV2 with TRBJ1-1; D remains unclear. V shed 3 bases and J shed 2 bases, with 10 bases lying between them. Germline assignment: CDR1 SNHLY and CDR2 FYNNEI. This CDR3 comprises 14 residues. The CDR3 reads CASSDGPGNTEAFF. The CDR3 coding sequence is TGTGCCAGCAGTGATGGTCCGGGAAACACTGAAGCTTTCTTT. Based on the CDR3 plus reference TRBV2 and TRBJ1-1, the full variable domain is EPEVTQTPSHQVTQMGQEVILRCVPISNHLYFYWYRQILGQKVEFLVSFYNNEISEKSEIFDDQFSVERPDGSNFTLKIRSTKLEDSAMYFCASSDGPGNTEAFFGQGTRLTVV.

CDR3 sequence reads: CASKEGYNSPLHF. CDR3 nucleotide sequence: TGCGCCAGCAAAGAAGGCTATAATTCACCCCTCCACTTT. The gene calls are TRBV10-1 and TRBJ1-6; D gene ambiguous. Looked up from germline, CDR1 is WNHNN and CDR2 is SYGVQD (reference sequence). The CDR3 runs 13 residues. V was clipped by 7 bases and J by 3 bases, with 7 bases between them.

A remark on this clone: Other DNA sequences in the same sample also yield this CDR3. The V call is TRBV7-8, the J call TRBJ1-1; D gene ambiguous. The CDR3 runs to 13 residues. CDR1 SGHVS and CDR2 FQNEAQ come from the germline V gene. Trimming pared 0 bases from V and 8 bases from J, leaving 10 bases between. CDR3 DNA sequence: TGTGCCAGCAGCTTAGCTCTGGGCAGGGAAGCTTTCTTT. As protein: CASSLALGREAFF.